Listed below are T cell receptor beta chains from one sample, sequenced in a study of T cell responses to AZD1222 COVID-19 vaccine. Here immunoSEQ multiplex PCR was the method, and the copy in TCRdb shows in-frame clones only, minus some. The repertoire has about 42,000 clones, around 89% of them found once; the top ten carry 25%. Here the sequenced sample was peripheral blood, taken 28 days after the second AZD1222 dose. The receptors derive from an adult who received the AZD1222 COVID-19 vaccine. Both conserved end residues are part of each CDR3. Each record gives: J gene, D gene, clone size, V gene, CDR3 DNA, CDR3 protein. A D gene is named only where the DNA matches it firmly. Size values are once, few and many counts, or a class for expanded clones, and some rows have none.

TRBJ2-7 | TRBD2 | once | TRBV7-2 | TGTGCCAGCAGCTTTACTAGCGGGAACTACGAGCAGTACTTC | CASSFTSGNYEQYF
TRBJ1-5 | TRBD1 | once | TRBV18 | TGTGCCAGCTCACCAGGGCAGGGGGCGAACAATCAGCCCCAGCATTTT | CASSPGQGANNQPQHF
TRBJ1-2 | . | . | TRBV27 | TGTGCCAGCAGTTTAACGCCGTCGGGAGGCTACACCTTC | CASSLTPSGGYTF
TRBJ2-7 | . | . | TRBV21-1 | TGTGCCAGCAGCAAAGCCGGGACAGGGGACTACGAGCAGTACTTC | CASSKAGTGDYEQYF
TRBJ2-5 | . | . | TRBV4-1 | TGCGCCAGCAGCCAAGATAGGGAGACCCAGTACTTC | CASSQDRETQYF
TRBJ2-7 | . | . | TRBV6-2/TRBV6-3 | TGTGCCAGCAGCTCCACGACAGGCACCGAGCAGTACTTC | CASSSTTGTEQYF
TRBJ1-1 | . | . | TRBV21-1 | TGTGCCAGCAGCAAAATTGGTTTAAACACTGAAGCTTTCTTT | CASSKIGLNTEAFF
TRBJ2-7 | TRBD2 | . | TRBV5-1 | TGCGCCAGCAGCTTGGATGGCCTAGCGGGGGGCTACGAGCAGTACTTC | CASSLDGLAGGYEQYF
TRBJ2-1 | . | . | TRBV5-8 | TGTGCCAGCAGCTCCGAGGGTGGCGAGCAGTTCTTC | CASSSEGGEQFF
TRBJ2-3 | . | . | TRBV7-3 | TGTGCCAGCAGCCGTGGGCAGACCACAGATACGCAGTATTTT | CASSRGQTTDTQYF
TRBJ1-5 | . | . | TRBV16 | TGTGCCAGCAGCCAATCGAGCGGGTACCAGCCCCAGCATTTT | CASSQSSGYQPQHF
TRBJ1-2 | TRBD1 | few | TRBV10-1 | TGCGCCAGCAGAGTCCCGGGACAGGGTGTATCGGGCTACACCTTC | CASRVPGQGVSGYTF
TRBJ1-4 | . | . | TRBV5-1 | TGCGCCAGCAGCGCTCGGGCGACTAATGAAAAACTGTTTTTT | CASSARATNEKLFF
TRBJ2-7 | TRBD1 | once | TRBV7-2 | TGTGCCAGCAGCTCTTCCGGGACAGGCTCCTACGAGCAGTACTTC | CASSSSGTGSYEQYF
TRBJ1-2 | . | once | TRBV4-3 | TGCGCCAGCAGCCAAGGGTTAGGGGGGTACTATGGCTACACCTTC | CASSQGLGGYYGYTF
TRBJ1-1 | . | . | TRBV18 | TGTGCCAGCTCACCTGACTATGGGGTTAGGGGCACTGAAGCTTTCTTT | CASSPDYGVRGTEAFF
TRBJ2-4 | . | . | TRBV20-1 | TGCAGTGCTAGTAATGGCATTCAGTACTTC | CSASNGIQYF
TRBJ2-2 | . | once | TRBV19 | TGTGCCAGTAGCAACCTAAATTCGAACACCGGGGAGCTGTTTTTT | CASSNLNSNTGELFF
TRBJ1-1 | . | . | TRBV28 | TGTGCCACCCTTGGGGTGGGCCGGCGGAACACTGAAGCTTTCTTT | CATLGVGRRNTEAFF
TRBJ2-5 | TRBD2 | . | TRBV3-1/TRBV3-2 | TGTGCCAGCAGCCAAGGAGGGCGGGAGGGCCCTCTTGAGACCCAGTACTTC | CASSQGGREGPLETQYF
TRBJ1-1 | TRBD1 | . | TRBV28 | TGTGCCAGCACGGGACAGTGGACTGAAGCTTTCTTT | CASTGQWTEAFF
TRBJ1-2 | . | once | TRBV6-5 | TGTGCCAGCAGACCCTGGACCGAGGGCTACACCTTC | CASRPWTEGYTF
TRBJ1-4 | . | once | TRBV3-1/TRBV3-2 | TGTGCCAGCAGCCAAGTTGTGTCGGTTGGGGAAAAACTGTTTTTT | CASSQVVSVGEKLFF
TRBJ2-1 | . | . | TRBV27 | TGTGCCAGCAGTTTATTCTCCTACAATGAGCAGTTCTTC | CASSLFSYNEQFF
TRBJ2-7 | . | few | TRBV5-1 | TGCGCCAGCAGCGCGCAGCAGGAGGGGTTCCCCTACGAGCAGTACTTC | CASSAQQEGFPYEQYF
TRBJ2-3 | . | . | TRBV7-2 | TGTGCCAGCAGCCCCCGTATAGGAGATACGCAGTATTTT | CASSPRIGDTQYF
TRBJ1-6 | . | once | TRBV2 | TGTGCCAGCAGTGAATTGGGAGCCTCCTATAATTCACCCCTCCACTTT | CASSELGASYNSPLHF
TRBJ1-2 | . | . | TRBV16 | TGTGCCAGCAGCCAAAAGCGACAGAATTATGGCTACACCTTC | CASSQKRQNYGYTF
TRBJ2-7 | TRBD2 | . | TRBV2 | TGTGCCAGCAGTCCCCCGGGACTAGCGGCTTACGAGCAGTACTTC | CASSPPGLAAYEQYF